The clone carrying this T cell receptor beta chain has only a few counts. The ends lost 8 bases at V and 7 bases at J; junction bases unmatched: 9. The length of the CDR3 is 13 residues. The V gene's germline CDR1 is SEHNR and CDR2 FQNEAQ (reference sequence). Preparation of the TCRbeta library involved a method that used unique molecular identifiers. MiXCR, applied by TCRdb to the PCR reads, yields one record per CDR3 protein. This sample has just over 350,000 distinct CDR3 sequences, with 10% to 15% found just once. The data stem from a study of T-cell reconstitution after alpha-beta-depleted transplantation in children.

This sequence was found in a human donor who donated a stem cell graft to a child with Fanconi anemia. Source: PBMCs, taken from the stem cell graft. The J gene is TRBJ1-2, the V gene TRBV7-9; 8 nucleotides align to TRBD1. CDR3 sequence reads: CASGRQGRFGYTF. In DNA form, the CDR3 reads TGTGCCAGCGGTAGACAGGGGAGGTTTGGCTACACCTTC.